Reported below is one T cell receptor beta chain. Antigen: not known. This record belongs to a study of CD4+ T cells in melanoma. Study results and caveats: Diverse differentiation states were reported for melanoma neoantigen-specific CD4+ T cells. A reported correlation linked neoantigen-specific CD4+ T cells to CD8+, macrophage and B cell function.

The CDR3 runs to 13 residues. Trimming stripped 4 bases from V and 7 bases from J, with 13 bases between. Germline V gene data show CDR1 as LNHNV and CDR2 as YYDKDF (reference sequence). Method: immunoSEQ multiplex PCR; TCRdb's copy keeps in-frame clones and lacks some. In the table there are thousands of clones, about 71% of which are singletons. The rearrangement uses TRBV15 and TRBJ1-2; D remains unclear. The source of this sequence is a human donor with melanoma. The sequenced material came from cells from a culture (not recorded whether cultured in vitro). DNA for the CDR3: TGTGCCACCAGCACCGGGTGGGATCCTGGCTACACCTTC. This encodes CATSTGWDPGYTF. Filled out from reference TRBV15 and TRBJ1-2, the complete variable domain reads DAMVIQNPRYQVTQFGKPVTLSCSQTLNHNVMYWYQQKSSQAPKLLFHYYDKDFNNEADTPDNFQSRRPNTSFCFLDIRSPGLGDTAMYLCATSTGWDPGYTFGSGTRLTVV.